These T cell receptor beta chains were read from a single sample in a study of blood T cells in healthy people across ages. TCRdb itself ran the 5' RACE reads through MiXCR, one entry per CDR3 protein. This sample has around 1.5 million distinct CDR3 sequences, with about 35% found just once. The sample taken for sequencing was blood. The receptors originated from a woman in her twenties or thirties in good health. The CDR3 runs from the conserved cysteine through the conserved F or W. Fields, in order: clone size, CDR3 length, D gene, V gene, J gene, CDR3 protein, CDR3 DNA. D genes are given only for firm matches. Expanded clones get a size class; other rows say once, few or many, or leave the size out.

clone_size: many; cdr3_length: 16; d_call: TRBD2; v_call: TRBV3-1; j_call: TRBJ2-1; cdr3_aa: CASSQVGLAGGNEQFF; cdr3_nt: TGTGCCAGCAGCCAAGTGGGTTTAGCGGGGGGTAATGAGCAGTTCTTC
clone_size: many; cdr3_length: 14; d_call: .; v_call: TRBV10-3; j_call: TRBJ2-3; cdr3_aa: CAISDSTTSAAQYF; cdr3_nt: TGTGCCATCAGTGATTCGACTACCTCCGCGGCGCAGTATTTT
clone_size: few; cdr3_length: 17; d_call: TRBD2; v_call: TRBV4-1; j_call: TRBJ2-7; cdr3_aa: CASSQEEGRGVYYEQYF; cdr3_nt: TGCGCCAGCAGCCAAGAGGAGGGGCGGGGGGTCTACTACGAGCAGTACTTC
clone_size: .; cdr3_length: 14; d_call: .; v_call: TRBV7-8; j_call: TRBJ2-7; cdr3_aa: CASSLIVGVHEQYF; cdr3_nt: TGTGCCAGCAGCTTAATAGTAGGGGTCCATGAGCAGTACTTC
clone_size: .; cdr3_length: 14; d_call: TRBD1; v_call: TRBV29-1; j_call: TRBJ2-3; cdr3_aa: CSVEKGTGGSTQYF; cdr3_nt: TGCAGCGTCGAGAAAGGGACAGGGGGCAGTACGCAGTATTTT
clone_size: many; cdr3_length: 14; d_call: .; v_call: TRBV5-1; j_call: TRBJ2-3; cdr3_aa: CASSLGTPTDTQYF; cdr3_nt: TGCGCCAGCAGCTTGGGGACACCCACAGATACGCAGTATTTT
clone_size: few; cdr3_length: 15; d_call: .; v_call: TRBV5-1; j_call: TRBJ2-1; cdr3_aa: CASSFVSEPYNEQFF; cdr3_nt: TGCGCCAGCAGCTTTGTCAGCGAACCCTACAATGAGCAGTTCTTC
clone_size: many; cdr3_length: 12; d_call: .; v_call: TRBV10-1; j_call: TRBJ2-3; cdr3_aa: CASSGRTDTQYF; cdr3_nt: TGTGCCAGCAGCGGGCGTACAGATACGCAGTATTTT
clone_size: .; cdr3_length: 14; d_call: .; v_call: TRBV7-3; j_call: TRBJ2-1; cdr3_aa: CASSLMGGPNEQFF; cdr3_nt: TGTGCCAGCAGCTTAATGGGGGGGCCCAATGAGCAGTTCTTC
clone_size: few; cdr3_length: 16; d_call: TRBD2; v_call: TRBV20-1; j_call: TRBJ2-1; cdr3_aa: CSAGSGRALTYNEQFF; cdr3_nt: TGCAGTGCTGGTAGCGGGAGGGCCTTAACCTACAATGAGCAGTTCTTC
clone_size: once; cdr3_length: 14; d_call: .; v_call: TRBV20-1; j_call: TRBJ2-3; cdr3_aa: CSVFPTQSADTQYF; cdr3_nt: TGCAGTGTTTTCCCGACTCAGAGCGCAGATACGCAGTATTTT
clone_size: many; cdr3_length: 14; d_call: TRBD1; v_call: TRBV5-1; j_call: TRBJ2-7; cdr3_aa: CASSSGQGLYEQYF; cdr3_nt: TGCGCCAGCAGCTCGGGACAGGGGCTCTACGAGCAGTACTTC
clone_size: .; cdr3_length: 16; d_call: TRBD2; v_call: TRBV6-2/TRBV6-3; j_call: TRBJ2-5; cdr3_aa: CASRGWDGRGTETQYF; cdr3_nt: TGTGCCAGCAGAGGCTGGGACGGGAGGGGGACCGAGACCCAGTACTTC
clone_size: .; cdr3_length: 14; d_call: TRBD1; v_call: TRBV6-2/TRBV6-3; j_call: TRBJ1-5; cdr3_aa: CASSRTGGVQPQHF; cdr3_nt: TGTGCCAGCAGTCGGACAGGGGGGGTTCAGCCCCAGCATTTT
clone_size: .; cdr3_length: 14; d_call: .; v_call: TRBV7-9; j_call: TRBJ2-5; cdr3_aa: CASSLAHGEETQYF; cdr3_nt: TGTGCCAGCAGCTTAGCGCACGGGGAAGAGACCCAGTACTTC
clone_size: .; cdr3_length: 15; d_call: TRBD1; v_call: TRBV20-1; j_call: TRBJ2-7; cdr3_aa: CSARVPGQGLYEQYF; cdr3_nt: TGCAGTGCTAGAGTTCCGGGACAGGGGCTCTACGAGCAGTACTTC
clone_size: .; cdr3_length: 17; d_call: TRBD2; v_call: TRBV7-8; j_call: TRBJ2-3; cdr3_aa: CASSFPLAGGRPDTQYF; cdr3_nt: TGTGCCAGCAGCTTCCCACTAGCGGGAGGGCGCCCAGATACGCAGTATTTT
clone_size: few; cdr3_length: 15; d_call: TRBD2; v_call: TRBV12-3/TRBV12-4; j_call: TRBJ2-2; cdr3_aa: CASSGRTSEPGELFF; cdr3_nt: TGTGCCAGCAGTGGGAGGACTAGCGAGCCCGGGGAGCTGTTTTTT
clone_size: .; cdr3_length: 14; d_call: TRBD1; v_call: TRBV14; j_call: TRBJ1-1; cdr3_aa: CASSQPQGDWEAFF; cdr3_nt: TGTGCCAGCAGCCAGCCCCAGGGGGACTGGGAAGCTTTCTTT
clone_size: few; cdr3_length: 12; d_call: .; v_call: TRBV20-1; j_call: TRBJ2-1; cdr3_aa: CSATSLVEEQFF; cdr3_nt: TGCAGTGCCACTAGTCTAGTAGAAGAGCAGTTCTTC
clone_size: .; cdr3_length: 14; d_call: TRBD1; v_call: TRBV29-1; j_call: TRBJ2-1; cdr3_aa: CSVELAGGAGEQFF; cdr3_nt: TGCAGCGTTGAATTGGCAGGGGGCGCGGGTGAGCAGTTCTTC
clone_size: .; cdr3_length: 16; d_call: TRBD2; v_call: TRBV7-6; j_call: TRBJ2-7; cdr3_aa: CASSLSSGSGWYEQYF; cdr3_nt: TGTGCCAGCAGCTTGAGTAGCGGGAGTGGTTGGTACGAGCAGTACTTC
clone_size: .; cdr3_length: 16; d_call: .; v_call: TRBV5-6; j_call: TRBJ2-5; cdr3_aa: CASSIQAGLSGETQYF; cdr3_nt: TGTGCCAGCAGCATTCAGGCGGGGCTAAGTGGGGAGACCCAGTACTTC
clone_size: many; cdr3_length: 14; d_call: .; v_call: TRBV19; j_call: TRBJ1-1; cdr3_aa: CASNLGGLGTEAFF; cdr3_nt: TGTGCCAGTAACCTCGGGGGGCTCGGCACTGAAGCTTTCTTT
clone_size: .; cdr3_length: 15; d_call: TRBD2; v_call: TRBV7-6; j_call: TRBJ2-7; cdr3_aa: CASSPTSGIGHEQYF; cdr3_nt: TGTGCCAGCAGCCCGACTAGCGGGATAGGTCACGAGCAGTACTTC
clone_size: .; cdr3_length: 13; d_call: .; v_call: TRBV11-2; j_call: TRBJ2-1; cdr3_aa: CASSYQLNNEQFF; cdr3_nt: TGTGCCAGCAGCTATCAACTAAACAATGAGCAGTTCTTC
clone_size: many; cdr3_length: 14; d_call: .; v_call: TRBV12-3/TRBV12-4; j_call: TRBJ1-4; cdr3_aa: CASSLPGESAKLFF; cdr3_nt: TGTGCCAGCAGTTTACCAGGGGAGTCTGCAAAACTGTTTTTT
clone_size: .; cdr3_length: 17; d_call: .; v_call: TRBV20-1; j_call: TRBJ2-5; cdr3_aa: CSARDKVDTKAYYEHYF; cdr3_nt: TGCAGTGCTAGAGATAAGGTCGACACCAAAGCTTATTACGAGCATTACTTC
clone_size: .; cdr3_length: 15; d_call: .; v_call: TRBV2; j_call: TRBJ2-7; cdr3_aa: CASSEIGGIYYEQYF; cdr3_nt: TGTGCCAGCAGTGAAATTGGGGGGATATACTACGAGCAGTACTTC
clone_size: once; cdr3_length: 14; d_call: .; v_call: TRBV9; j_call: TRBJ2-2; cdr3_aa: CASSVAPETGELFF; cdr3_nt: TGTGCCAGCAGCGTAGCGCCCGAAACCGGGGAGCTGTTTTTT
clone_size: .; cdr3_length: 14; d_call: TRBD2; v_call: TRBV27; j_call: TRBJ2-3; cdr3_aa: CASSFIAGWDTQYF; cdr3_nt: TGTGCCAGCAGCTTCATAGCGGGGTGGGATACGCAGTATTTT
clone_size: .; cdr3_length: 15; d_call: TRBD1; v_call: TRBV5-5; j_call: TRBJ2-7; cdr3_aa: CASSFRDRVFHEQYF; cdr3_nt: TGTGCCAGCAGCTTTAGGGACAGGGTGTTCCACGAGCAGTACTTC
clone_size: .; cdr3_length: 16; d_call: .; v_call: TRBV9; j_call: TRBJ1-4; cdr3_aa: CASSPSDRRTNEKLFF; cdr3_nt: TGTGCCAGCAGCCCGTCCGACAGGAGGACTAATGAAAAACTGTTTTTT
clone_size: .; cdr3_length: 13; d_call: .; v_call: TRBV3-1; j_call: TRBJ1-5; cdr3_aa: CASSQGGGTSQHF; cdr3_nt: TGTGCCAGCAGCCAAGGCGGCGGGACTTCCCAGCATTTT
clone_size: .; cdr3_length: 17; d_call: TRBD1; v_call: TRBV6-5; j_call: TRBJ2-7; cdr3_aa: CASSYSMAPGQGYEQYF; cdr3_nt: TGTGCCAGCAGTTACTCGATGGCCCCAGGACAGGGCTACGAGCAGTACTTC
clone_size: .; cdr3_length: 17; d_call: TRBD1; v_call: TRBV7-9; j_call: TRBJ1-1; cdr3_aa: CASSLQPGQGLNTEAFF; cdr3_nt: TGTGCCAGCAGCCTCCAACCCGGACAGGGTTTGAACACTGAAGCTTTCTTT
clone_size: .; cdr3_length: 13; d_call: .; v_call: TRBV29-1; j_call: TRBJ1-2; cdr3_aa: CSVVGGDLFGYTF; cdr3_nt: TGCAGCGTTGTTGGAGGGGATCTATTTGGCTACACCTTC
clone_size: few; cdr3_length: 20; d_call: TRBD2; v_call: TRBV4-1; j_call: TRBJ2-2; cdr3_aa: CASSQVVLGLAGSSTGELFF; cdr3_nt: TGCGCCAGCAGCCAAGTTGTTCTGGGTCTAGCGGGCTCCTCCACCGGGGAGCTGTTTTTT
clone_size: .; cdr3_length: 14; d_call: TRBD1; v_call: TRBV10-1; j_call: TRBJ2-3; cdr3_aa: CASSGRTGPDTQYF; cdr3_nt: TGCGCCAGCAGTGGGCGGACAGGGCCTGATACGCAGTATTTT
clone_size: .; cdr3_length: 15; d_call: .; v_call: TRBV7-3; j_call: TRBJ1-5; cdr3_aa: CASSLPGHFNQPQHF; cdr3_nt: TGTGCCAGCAGCTTACCCGGACATTTCAATCAGCCCCAGCATTTT
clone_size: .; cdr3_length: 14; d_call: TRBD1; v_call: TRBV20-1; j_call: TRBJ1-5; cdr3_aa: CSARPGGNNQPQHF; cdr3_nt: TGCAGTGCTAGGCCAGGGGGAAACAATCAGCCCCAGCATTTT